This T cell receptor beta chain came from a study of patients and donors after allogeneic stem cell transplantation. V was clipped by 11 bases and J by 4 bases, with 22 bases between them. The length of the CDR3 is 15 residues. Germline V CDR1 and CDR2: MNHNS, SASEGT. TCRdb reprocessed the RT-PCR reads with MiXCR, giving one entry per CDR3 protein. The data show around 30,000 distinct CDR3 sequences, around 33% seen once. The sample comprised blood, either unsorted or a sorted T cell fraction (not recorded which). The V gene is TRBV6-1, the J gene TRBJ2-3, with D possibly TRBD1 on 6 matching bases. This clonotype originated in a human donor who was either an allogeneic HSCT recipient or a stem cell or donor lymphocyte infusion donor (not recorded which). It is not recorded whose cells these are; they may come from a transplant donor. CDR3 sequence (DNA): TGTGCCGTCAGGGGTCCCCGGGCTAGCCCAGATACGCAGTATTTT. Amino acid sequence: CAVRGPRASPDTQYF.